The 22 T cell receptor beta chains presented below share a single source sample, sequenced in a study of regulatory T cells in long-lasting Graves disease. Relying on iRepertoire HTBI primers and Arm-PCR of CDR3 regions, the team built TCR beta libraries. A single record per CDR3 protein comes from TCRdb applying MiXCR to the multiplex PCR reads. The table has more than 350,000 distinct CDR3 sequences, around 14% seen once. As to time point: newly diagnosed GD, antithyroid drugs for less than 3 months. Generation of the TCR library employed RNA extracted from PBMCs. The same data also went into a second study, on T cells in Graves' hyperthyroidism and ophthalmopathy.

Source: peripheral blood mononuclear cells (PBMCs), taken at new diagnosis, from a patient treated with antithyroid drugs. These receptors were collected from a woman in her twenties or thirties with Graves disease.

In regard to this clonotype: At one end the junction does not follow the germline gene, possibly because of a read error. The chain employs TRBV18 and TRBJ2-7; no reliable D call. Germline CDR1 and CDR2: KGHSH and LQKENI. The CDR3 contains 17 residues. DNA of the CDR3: TGTGCCAGCTCATCACCCTCCACTAAGGAGCTGGCCTACGAGCAGTACTTC. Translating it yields CASSSPSTKELAYEQYF.

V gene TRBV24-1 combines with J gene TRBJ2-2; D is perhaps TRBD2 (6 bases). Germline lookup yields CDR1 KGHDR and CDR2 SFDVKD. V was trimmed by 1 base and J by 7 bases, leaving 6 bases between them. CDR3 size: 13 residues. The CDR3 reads CATSDFGGGELFF. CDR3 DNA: TGTGCCACCAGTGATTTCGGGGGCGGGGAGCTGTTTTTT.

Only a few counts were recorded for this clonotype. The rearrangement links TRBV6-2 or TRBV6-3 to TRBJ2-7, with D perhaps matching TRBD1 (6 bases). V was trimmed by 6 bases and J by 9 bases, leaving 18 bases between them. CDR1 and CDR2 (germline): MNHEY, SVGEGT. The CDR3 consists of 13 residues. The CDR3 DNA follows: TGTGCCAGCAGCGCAAAGGGACATCTATGGCAGTACTTC. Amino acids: CASSAKGHLWQYF.

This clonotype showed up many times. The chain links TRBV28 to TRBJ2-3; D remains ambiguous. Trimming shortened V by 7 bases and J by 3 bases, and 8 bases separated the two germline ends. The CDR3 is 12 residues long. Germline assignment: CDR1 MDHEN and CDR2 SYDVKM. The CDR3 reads CASTHGTDTQYF. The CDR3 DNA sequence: TGTGCCAGCACCCACGGGACAGATACGCAGTATTTT.

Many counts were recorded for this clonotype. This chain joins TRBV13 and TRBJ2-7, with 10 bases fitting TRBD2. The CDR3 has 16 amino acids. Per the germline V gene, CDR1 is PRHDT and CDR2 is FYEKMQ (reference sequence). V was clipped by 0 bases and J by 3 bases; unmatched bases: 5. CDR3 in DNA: TGTGCCAGCAGCTTAGGTTGGACTAGCGGCGTCTACGAGCAGTACTTC. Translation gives CASSLGWTSGVYEQYF.

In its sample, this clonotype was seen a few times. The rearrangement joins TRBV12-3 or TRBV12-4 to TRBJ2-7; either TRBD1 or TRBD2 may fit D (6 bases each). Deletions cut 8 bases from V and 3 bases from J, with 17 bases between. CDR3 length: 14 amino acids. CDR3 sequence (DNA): TGTGCCAGCGGCCGGCGGGGACAAGTCTACGAGCAGTACTTC. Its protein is CASGRRGQVYEQYF.

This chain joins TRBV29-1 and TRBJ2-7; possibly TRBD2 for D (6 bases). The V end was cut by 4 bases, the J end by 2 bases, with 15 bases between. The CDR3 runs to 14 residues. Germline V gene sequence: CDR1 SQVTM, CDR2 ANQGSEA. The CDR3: CSVGGGQGTYEQYF. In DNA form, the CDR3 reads TGCAGCGTTGGGGGAGGCCAGGGCACCTACGAGCAGTACTTC.

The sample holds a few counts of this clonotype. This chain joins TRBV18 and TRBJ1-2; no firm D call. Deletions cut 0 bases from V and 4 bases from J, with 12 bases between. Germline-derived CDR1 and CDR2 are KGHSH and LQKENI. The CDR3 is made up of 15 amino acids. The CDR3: CASSPPRTVLYGYTF. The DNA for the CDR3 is TGTGCCAGCTCACCACCCCGGACGGTCCTCTATGGCTACACCTTC.

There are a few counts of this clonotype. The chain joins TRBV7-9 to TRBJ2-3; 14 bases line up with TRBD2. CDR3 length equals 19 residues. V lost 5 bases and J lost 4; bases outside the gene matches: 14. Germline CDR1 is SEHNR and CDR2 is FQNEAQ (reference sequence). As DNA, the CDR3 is TGTGCCAGCAGCCCCCGCCTGTCGGGACTAGCGGGAGTAGCAGATACGCAGTATTTT. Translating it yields CASSPRLSGLAGVADTQYF.

The CDR3 is CASSQSAPRQTSTDTQYF. The CDR3 DNA is TGTGCCAGCAGCCAATCCGCCCCACGACAGACCAGCACAGATACGCAGTATTTT. The chain couples TRBV7-2 to TRBJ2-3; maybe TRBD1 (5 bases). The V gene lost 5 bases and the J gene lost 0 bases, with 21 bases spanning the gap. Germline assignment: CDR1 SGHTA and CDR2 FQGNSA. This CDR3 is 18 amino acids long.

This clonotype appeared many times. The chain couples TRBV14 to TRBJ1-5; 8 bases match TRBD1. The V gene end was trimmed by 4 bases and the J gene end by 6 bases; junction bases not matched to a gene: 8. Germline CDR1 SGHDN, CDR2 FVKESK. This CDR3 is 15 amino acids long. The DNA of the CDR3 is TGTGCCAGCAGCCCTAAGGGACAGGTTGGTCAGCCCCAGCATTTT. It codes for CASSPKGQVGQPQHF. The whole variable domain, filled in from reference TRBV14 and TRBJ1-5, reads EAGVTQFPSHSVIEKGQTVTLRCDPISGHDNLYWYRRVMGKEIKFLLHFVKESKQDESGMPNNRFLAERTGGTYSTLKVQPAELEDSGVYFCASSPKGQVGQPQHFGDGTRLSIL.

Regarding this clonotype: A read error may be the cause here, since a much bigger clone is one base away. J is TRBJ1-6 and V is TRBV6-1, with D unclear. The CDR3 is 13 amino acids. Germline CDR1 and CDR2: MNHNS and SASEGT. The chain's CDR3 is CASSPGDRSPPHF. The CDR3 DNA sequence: TGTGCCAGCAGCCCCGGGGATCGTTCACCCCCCCACTTT.

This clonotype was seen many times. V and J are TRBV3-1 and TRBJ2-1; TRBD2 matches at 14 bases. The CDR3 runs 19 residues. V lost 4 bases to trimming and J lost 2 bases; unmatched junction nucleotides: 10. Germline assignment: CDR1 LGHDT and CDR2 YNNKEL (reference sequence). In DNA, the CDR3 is TGTGCCAGCAGCCCCTCCGGACTAGCGGGAGGAGGGGCCTACAATGAGCAGTTCTTC. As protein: CASSPSGLAGGGAYNEQFF.

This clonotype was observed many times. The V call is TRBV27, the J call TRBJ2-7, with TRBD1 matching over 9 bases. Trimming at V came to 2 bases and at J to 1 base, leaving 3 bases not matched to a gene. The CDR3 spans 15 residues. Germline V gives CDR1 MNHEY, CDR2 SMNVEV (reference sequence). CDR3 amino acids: CASSLIGQGSYEQYF. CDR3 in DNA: TGTGCCAGCAGTTTAATCGGACAGGGGTCCTACGAGCAGTACTTC.

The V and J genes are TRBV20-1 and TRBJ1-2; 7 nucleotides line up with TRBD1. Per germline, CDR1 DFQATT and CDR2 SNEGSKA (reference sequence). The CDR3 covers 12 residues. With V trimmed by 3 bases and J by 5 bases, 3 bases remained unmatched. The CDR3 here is CSASPQGYGYTF. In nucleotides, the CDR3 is TGCAGTGCTAGTCCACAGGGGTATGGCTACACCTTC.

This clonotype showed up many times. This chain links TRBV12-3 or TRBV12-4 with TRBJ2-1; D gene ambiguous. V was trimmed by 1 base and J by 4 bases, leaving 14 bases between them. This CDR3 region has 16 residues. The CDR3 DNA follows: TGTGCCAGCAGTTTAGTGGAACCACCGAAGTACAATGAGCAGTTCTTC. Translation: CASSLVEPPKYNEQFF.

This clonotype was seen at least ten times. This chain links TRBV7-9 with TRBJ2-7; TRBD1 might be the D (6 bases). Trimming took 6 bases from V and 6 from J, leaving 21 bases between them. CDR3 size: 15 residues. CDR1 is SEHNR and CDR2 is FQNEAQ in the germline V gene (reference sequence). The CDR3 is CASSHPTGWYSEQYF. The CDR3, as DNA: TGTGCCAGCAGTCACCCTACAGGGTGGTACAGCGAGCAGTACTTC. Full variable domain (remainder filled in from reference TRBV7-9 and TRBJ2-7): DTGVSQNPRHKITKRGQNVTFRCDPISEHNRLYWYRQTLGQGPEFLTYFQNEAQLEKSRLLSDRFSAERPKGSFSTLEIQRTEQGDSAMYLCASSHPTGWYSEQYFGPGTRLTVT.

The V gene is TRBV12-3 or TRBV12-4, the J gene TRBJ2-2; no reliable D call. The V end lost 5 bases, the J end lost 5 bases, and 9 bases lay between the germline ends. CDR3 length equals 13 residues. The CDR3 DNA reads TGTGCCAGCAGTAGCTTTCTAACCGGGGAGCTGTTTTTT. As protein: CASSSFLTGELFF.

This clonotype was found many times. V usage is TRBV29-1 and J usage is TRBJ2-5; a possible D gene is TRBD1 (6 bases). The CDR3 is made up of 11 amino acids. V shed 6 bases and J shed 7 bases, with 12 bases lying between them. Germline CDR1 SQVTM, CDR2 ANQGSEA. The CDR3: CSVTDSGTQYF. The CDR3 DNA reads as TGCAGCGTGACGGACAGTGGGACCCAGTACTTC.

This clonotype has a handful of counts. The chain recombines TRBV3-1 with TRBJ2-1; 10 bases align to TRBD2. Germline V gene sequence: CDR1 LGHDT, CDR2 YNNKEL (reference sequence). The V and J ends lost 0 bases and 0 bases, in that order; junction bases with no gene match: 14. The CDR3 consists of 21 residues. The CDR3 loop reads CASSQEGLAGVLSRSYNEQFF. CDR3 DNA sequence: TGTGCCAGCAGCCAAGAGGGTCTAGCGGGAGTCCTTAGTCGCTCCTACAATGAGCAGTTCTTC.

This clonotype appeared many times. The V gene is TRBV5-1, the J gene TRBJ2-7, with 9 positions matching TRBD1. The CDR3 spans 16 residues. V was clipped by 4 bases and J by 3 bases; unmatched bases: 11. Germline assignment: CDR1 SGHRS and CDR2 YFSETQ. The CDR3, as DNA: TGCGCCAGCAGCCGGGGGTCGGGACAGGGTAACTACGAGCAGTACTTC. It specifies CASSRGSGQGNYEQYF.

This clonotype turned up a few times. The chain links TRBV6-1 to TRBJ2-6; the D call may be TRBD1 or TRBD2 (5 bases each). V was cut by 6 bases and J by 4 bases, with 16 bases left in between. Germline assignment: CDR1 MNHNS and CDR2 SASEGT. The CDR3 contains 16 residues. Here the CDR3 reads CASRNRGVWGANVLTF. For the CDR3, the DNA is TGTGCCAGCAGGAACCGAGGGGTGTGGGGGGCCAACGTCCTGACTTTC.